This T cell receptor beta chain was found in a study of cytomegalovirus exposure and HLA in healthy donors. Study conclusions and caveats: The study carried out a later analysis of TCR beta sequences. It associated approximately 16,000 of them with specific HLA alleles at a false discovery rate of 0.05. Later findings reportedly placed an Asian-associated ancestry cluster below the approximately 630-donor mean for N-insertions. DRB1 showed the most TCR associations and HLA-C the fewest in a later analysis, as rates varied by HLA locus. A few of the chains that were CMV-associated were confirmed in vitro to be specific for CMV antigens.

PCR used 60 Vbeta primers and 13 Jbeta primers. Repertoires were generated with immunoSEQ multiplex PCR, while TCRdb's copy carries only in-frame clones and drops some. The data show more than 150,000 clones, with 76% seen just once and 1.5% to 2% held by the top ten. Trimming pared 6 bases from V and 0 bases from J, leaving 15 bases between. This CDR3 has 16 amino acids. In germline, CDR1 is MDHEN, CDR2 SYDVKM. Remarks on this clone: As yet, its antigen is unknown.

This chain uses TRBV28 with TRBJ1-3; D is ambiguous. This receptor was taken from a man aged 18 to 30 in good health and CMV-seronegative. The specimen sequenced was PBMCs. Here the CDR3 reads CASRTSTSFSGNTIYF. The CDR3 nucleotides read TGTGCCAGCAGGACCTCTACTAGCTTCTCTGGAAACACCATATATTTT.